These T cell receptor beta chains were read from a single sample in a study of blood T cell repertoires in COVID-19. Clones were sequenced by immunoSEQ multiplex PCR, and TCRdb holds only the in-frame ones, with some missing. This sample carries some 48,000 clones, 86% of them seen once, and the ten largest clones take over 12%. Material for sequencing was peripheral blood. These receptors were taken from a human donor in a cohort sampled during active COVID-19. Each CDR3 is given with its conserved first and last residue. The D gene is left open where the match is weak. A clone size is listed for some rows: how often the clone was seen (once, few, many), or a class if it is expanded.

j_call	d_call	v_call	clone_size	cdr3_nt	cdr3_aa
TRBJ1-5	TRBD1	TRBV10-2	-	TGCGCCAGCAGTGAGAGGGGGACAGGGCTTCAGCCCCAGCATTTT	CASSERGTGLQPQHF
TRBJ2-7	-	TRBV13	-	TGTGCCAGCAGCTTACAACTCCAAAACTCGCAGTACTTC	CASSLQLQNSQYF
TRBJ1-4	-	TRBV2	-	TGTGCCAGCAGTCCTGAGGCACTTAATGAAAAACTGTTTTTT	CASSPEALNEKLFF
TRBJ1-2	TRBD1	TRBV5-1	-	TGCGCCAGCAGCTTGGCCGGACAGGGAATAACTTCTAACTATGGCTACACCTTC	CASSLAGQGITSNYGYTF
TRBJ1-2	-	TRBV5-1	-	TGCGCCAGCAGCTTGGACAGCAACTATGGCTACACCTTC	CASSLDSNYGYTF
TRBJ2-5	TRBD2	TRBV7-9	-	TGTGCCAGCAGCTTAGGGCCTAGCGGGCAAGAGACCCAGTACTTC	CASSLGPSGQETQYF
TRBJ1-1	-	TRBV10-1	-	TGCGCCGGCCAAGTTGTGAACACTGAAGCTTTCTTT	CAGQVVNTEAFF
TRBJ2-7	TRBD2	TRBV6-6	once	TGTGCCAGCAGACTAGCGGGTTCCCAAGAGGGGCAGTACTTC	CASRLAGSQEGQYF
TRBJ2-1	-	TRBV4-3	-	TGCGCCAGCAGCCAAGATGCGGCTTCCTACAATGAGCAGTTCTTC	CASSQDAASYNEQFF
TRBJ2-3	TRBD2	TRBV4-2	-	TGTGCCAGCAGCCAAGGTCTAGCGGGGGGGCCCACAGATACGCAGTATTTT	CASSQGLAGGPTDTQYF
TRBJ2-7	-	TRBV5-1	few	TGCGCCAGCAGTTTCCGACTAGACGCCTTCGGAGCCTACGAGCAGTACTTC	CASSFRLDAFGAYEQYF
TRBJ1-2	TRBD1	TRBV29-1	-	TGCAGCGTTGATGGACAGGGGGCGGGCTACACCTTC	CSVDGQGAGYTF
TRBJ1-5	TRBD1	TRBV18	few	TGTGCCAGCTCACCGGGCAGGGGGCGCAATCAGCCCCAGCATTTT	CASSPGRGRNQPQHF
TRBJ2-2	-	TRBV7-9	once	TGTGCCAGCAGCCGATTTAACCTAAGGGGGGGCGCCGGCACCGGGGAGCTGTTTTTT	CASSRFNLRGGAGTGELFF
TRBJ1-1	TRBD1	TRBV6-5	-	TGTGCCAGCAGTCGCAGGGGGACTGAAGCTTTCTTT	CASSRRGTEAFF
TRBJ1-4	-	TRBV2	few	TGTGCCAGCAGTTTGACAGGAACAAATGAAAAACTGTTTTTT	CASSLTGTNEKLFF
TRBJ1-1	TRBD1	TRBV11-2	-	TGTGCCAGCAGCTTTGGGACAGGGAACACTGAAGCTTTCTTT	CASSFGTGNTEAFF
TRBJ2-1	-	TRBV6-2/TRBV6-3	-	TGTGCCAGCAGTTATTCAGGGATCAATGAGCAGTTCTTC	CASSYSGINEQFF
TRBJ1-2	-	TRBV11-3	-	TGTGCCAGCAGCTTTTCCACAGCTAACTATGGCTACACCTTC	CASSFSTANYGYTF
TRBJ2-7	-	TRBV6-5	-	TGTGCCAGCGTACAGGCCCTAGGATCCTACGAGCAGTACTTC	CASVQALGSYEQYF
TRBJ1-2	TRBD1	TRBV28	-	TGTGCCAGCAGCTCAGACCACGGACAGGGTTCCTATGGCTACACCTTC	CASSSDHGQGSYGYTF
TRBJ2-7	TRBD2	TRBV7-8	-	TGTGCCAGCAGCATCCTAGCGGGAGCCTACGAGCAGTACTTC	CASSILAGAYEQYF
TRBJ1-2	-	TRBV6-1	-	TGTGCCAGCAGTGAAGCGTCAGGGGTCGATGGCTACACCTTC	CASSEASGVDGYTF
TRBJ1-2	-	TRBV3-1/TRBV3-2	-	TGTGCCAGTGCGTCAGGTCCTTATGGCTACACCTTC	CASASGPYGYTF
TRBJ1-2	TRBD1	TRBV5-1	-	TGCGCCAGCAAGGAAGGGACAGAATATGGCTACACCTTC	CASKEGTEYGYTF
TRBJ1-2	TRBD1	TRBV20-1	-	TGCAGTGCCAGTGGCTACGGACAGGGTAAAGACTATGGCTACACCTTC	CSASGYGQGKDYGYTF
TRBJ2-7	-	TRBV7-8	-	TGTGCCAGCAGCTTAGAAGGGGCAGGCGTTTCCTACGAGCAGTACTTC	CASSLEGAGVSYEQYF
TRBJ1-2	TRBD1	TRBV2	-	TGTGCCAGCAACCCAGGGGGTACTAACTATGGCTACACCTTC	CASNPGGTNYGYTF
TRBJ2-1	TRBD2	TRBV19	-	TGTGCCAGAGGTGAGCCGGGAGGTCCCGAAGCCCATGAGCAGTTCTTC	CARGEPGGPEAHEQFF
TRBJ2-7	TRBD1	TRBV2	once	TGTGCCAGCAGCGCCTATAGACAGGGTGTAGAGGGATACGAGCAGTACTTC	CASSAYRQGVEGYEQYF
TRBJ2-7	TRBD2	TRBV5-6	-	TGTGCCAGCAGCTCGACTAGCGGGAGGGCGATTGAGCAGTACTTC	CASSSTSGRAIEQYF
TRBJ2-7	TRBD2	TRBV7-9	-	TGTGCCAGCAGCTTATGGGGGGAGGGTTCGAGGTACGAGCAGTACTTC	CASSLWGEGSRYEQYF
TRBJ2-7	TRBD2	TRBV10-3	-	TGTGCCATCAGCGAAGCTAGCGGGAGGAGCTCCTACGAGCAGTACTTC	CAISEASGRSSYEQYF
TRBJ1-6	-	TRBV7-9	once	TGTGCCAGCAGCCAGGGGAGGGACAACACACCCCTCCACTTT	CASSQGRDNTPLHF
TRBJ1-5	-	TRBV5-1	-	TGCGCCAGCAGCTTGGAGTCAGGGGATCAGCCCCAGCATTTT	CASSLESGDQPQHF
TRBJ1-6	-	TRBV6-4	-	TGTGCCAGCACCACTCCCCGGAGGGACGACCAGGAGAATTCACCCCTCCACTTT	CASTTPRRDDQENSPLHF
TRBJ2-1	TRBD1	TRBV7-2	-	TGTGCCAGCAGCTCTACCGGGACAGGGGTCAATGAGCAGTTCTTC	CASSSTGTGVNEQFF
TRBJ2-3	TRBD1	TRBV7-2	-	TGTGCCAGCAGCTCGGGACAGGACAGCACAGATACGCAGTATTTT	CASSSGQDSTDTQYF
TRBJ2-3	TRBD1	TRBV29-1	-	TGCAGCGTCACCCCGACAGGGGCCCGCACAGATACGCAGTATTTT	CSVTPTGARTDTQYF
TRBJ2-7	TRBD2	TRBV6-2/TRBV6-3	-	TGTGCCAGCAGCCCAACAGCGGGGGGGAAGTCCTACGAGCAGTACTTC	CASSPTAGGKSYEQYF
TRBJ2-7	TRBD2	TRBV12-3/TRBV12-4	-	TGTGCCAGCTCTAGCGGGTACTCCTACGAGCAGTACTTC	CASSSGYSYEQYF
TRBJ2-7	-	TRBV25-1	-	TGTGCCAGCAGTGAGAGTACAGGGAAGTACGAGCAGTACTTC	CASSESTGKYEQYF
TRBJ1-6	TRBD1	TRBV7-9	-	TGTGCCAGCAGCTCATGGACAGGGAATAATTCACCCCTCCACTTT	CASSSWTGNNSPLHF